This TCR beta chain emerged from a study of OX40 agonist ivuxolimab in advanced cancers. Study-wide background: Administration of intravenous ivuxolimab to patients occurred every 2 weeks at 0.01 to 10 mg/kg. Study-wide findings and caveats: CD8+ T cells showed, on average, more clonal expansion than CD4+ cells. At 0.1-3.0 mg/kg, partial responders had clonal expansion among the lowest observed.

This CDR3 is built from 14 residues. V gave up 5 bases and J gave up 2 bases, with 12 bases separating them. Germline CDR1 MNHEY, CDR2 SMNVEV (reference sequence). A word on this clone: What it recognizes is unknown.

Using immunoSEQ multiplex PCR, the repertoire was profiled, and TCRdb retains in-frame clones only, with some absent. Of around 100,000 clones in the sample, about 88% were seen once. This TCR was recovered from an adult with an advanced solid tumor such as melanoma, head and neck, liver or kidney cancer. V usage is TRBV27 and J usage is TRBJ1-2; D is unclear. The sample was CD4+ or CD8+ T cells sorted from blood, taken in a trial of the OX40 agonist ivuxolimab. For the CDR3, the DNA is TGTGCCAGCAGTCCGGCGACGGTGAACTATGGCTACACCTTC. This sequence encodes CASSPATVNYGYTF.